These 30 T cell receptor beta chains were all obtained from the same sample, sequenced in a study of T cells after yellow fever vaccination. TCRdb ran MiXCR on the 5' RACE reads and lists one entry per CDR3 protein. This table holds nearly 300,000 distinct CDR3 sequences, 7.5% to 9% found once. The sequencing here drew on CD4+ T cells sorted from PBMCs, taken 5 days after the yellow fever booster vaccination. These receptors were obtained from a man in his late teens or twenties who received the YFV17D yellow fever vaccine.

This clonotype was seen a handful of times. The chain recombines TRBV2 with TRBJ2-1; D not resolved. Trimming removed 2 bases from V and 5 bases from J, with 10 bases in between. The CDR3 totals 14 residues. Germline V lookup: CDR1 SNHLY, CDR2 FYNNEI. The CDR3: CASSELGENNEQFF. CDR3 nucleotide sequence: TGTGCCAGCAGTGAACTTGGAGAAAACAATGAGCAGTTCTTC. The whole variable domain, filled in from reference TRBV2 and TRBJ2-1, reads EPEVTQTPSHQVTQMGQEVILRCVPISNHLYFYWYRQILGQKVEFLVSFYNNEISEKSEIFDDQFSVERPDGSNFTLKIRSTKLEDSAMYFCASSELGENNEQFFGPGTRLTVL.

This clonotype was observed a handful of times. The rearrangement uses TRBV7-6 and TRBJ2-1; possibly TRBD1 for D (6 bases). V shed 1 base and J shed 9 bases, with 16 bases lying between them. This CDR3 comprises 15 residues. Germline loops: CDR1 SGHVS, CDR2 FNYEAQ. The CDR3: CASSLDPGGLSEQFF. CDR3 coding DNA: TGTGCCAGCAGCTTAGACCCTGGGGGCCTAAGTGAGCAGTTCTTC.

This clonotype has more than one count but fewer than ten. The chain recombines TRBV20-1 with TRBJ2-2; 8 nucleotides agree with TRBD1. CDR1 DFQATT and CDR2 SNEGSKA come from the germline V gene (reference sequence). This CDR3 is 17 amino acids long. The trim removed 0 bases at V and 3 bases at J, leaving 9 bases unmatched. CDR3 in DNA: TGCAGTGCTAGAGATCCCCAAACAGGGGGTGACACCGGGGAGCTGTTTTTT. Encoded protein: CSARDPQTGGDTGELFF.

The V and J genes are TRBV10-3 and TRBJ2-7; TRBD2 aligns across 10 bases. V trimming: 3 bases; J trimming: 5 bases; junction bases outside the gene matches: 10. This CDR3 spans 16 amino acids. Looked up from germline, CDR1 is ENHRY and CDR2 is SYGVKD. The CDR3 spells CAISDLELAGIDEQYF. For the CDR3, the DNA is TGTGCCATCAGTGATTTAGAACTAGCGGGGATAGACGAGCAGTACTTC.

This clonotype was seen ten or more times. The chain carries TRBV2 and TRBJ2-1; TRBD1 agrees at 8 bases. The CDR3 loop spans 15 amino acids. In germline, CDR1 is SNHLY, CDR2 FYNNEI. V lost 4 bases and J lost 4; bases outside the gene matches: 6. The CDR3 nucleotides read TGTGCCAGCAGTGTGGACAGGGCGCTTTACAATGAGCAGTTCTTC. Translating it yields CASSVDRALYNEQFF. Looking up the rest from reference TRBV2 and TRBJ2-1 gives the full variable domain: EPEVTQTPSHQVTQMGQEVILRCVPISNHLYFYWYRQILGQKVEFLVSFYNNEISEKSEIFDDQFSVERPDGSNFTLKIRSTKLEDSAMYFCASSVDRALYNEQFFGPGTRLTVL.

This clonotype was found a few times. J is TRBJ2-5 and V is TRBV9; D possibly matches TRBD1 or TRBD2 (5 bases each). Germline V gives CDR1 SGDLS, CDR2 YYNGEE. Trimming cost V 3 bases and J 4 bases, with 13 bases left between them. The CDR3 totals 14 residues. In DNA, the CDR3 is TGTGCCAGCAGCGCGCTTGGGGGTTTAGAGACCCAGTACTTC. The encoded protein is CASSALGGLETQYF. Full variable domain (rest looked up from reference TRBV9 and TRBJ2-5): DSGVTQTPKHLITATGQRVTLRCSPRSGDLSVYWYQQSLDQGLQFLIQYYNGEERAKGNILERFSAQQFPDLHSELNLSSLELGDSALYFCASSALGGLETQYFGPGTRLLVL.

This clonotype turned up a few times. The chain joins TRBV10-3 to TRBJ2-5, with 10 nucleotides matching TRBD1. The V gene's germline CDR1 is ENHRY and CDR2 SYGVKD. This CDR3 contains 14 residues. V gave up 7 bases and J gave up 5 bases; unmatched junction bases: 7. The CDR3: CAIKGGQGGETQYF. CDR3 DNA sequence: TGTGCCATCAAGGGCGGACAGGGGGGGGAGACCCAGTACTTC.

The rearrangement joins TRBV6-2 or TRBV6-3 to TRBJ2-4; 8 nucleotides line up with TRBD2. J was trimmed by 8 bases and V by 6 bases; bases with no gene match: 12. From germline, CDR1 is MNHEY and CDR2 SVGEGT. CDR3 length: 15 residues. The CDR3 is CASSPGGGFLDIQYF. CDR3 sequence (DNA): TGTGCCAGCAGCCCCGGGGGGGGTTTTTTAGACATTCAGTACTTC.

This clonotype was observed a few times. The CDR3 sequence is CASSFHPGGTSGQETQYF. CDR3 nucleotide sequence: TGTGCCAGCAGTTTTCATCCGGGAGGGACTAGCGGACAAGAGACCCAGTACTTC. V and J are TRBV12-3 or TRBV12-4 and TRBJ2-5; TRBD2 matches at 11 bases. Unmatched junction bases numbered 11, after V lost 3 bases and J lost 2 bases. The CDR3 has 18 amino acids.

This clonotype was found many times. The V and J genes are TRBV20-1 and TRBJ2-1; 8 bases agree with TRBD2. With 1 base clipped from V and 8 bases from J, the junction kept 1 base outside the gene matches. Germline CDR1 and CDR2: DFQATT and SNEGSKA (reference sequence). CDR3 length: 12 amino acids. The CDR3 DNA is TGCAGTGCTAGAGTCGGGGGGGATGAGCAGTTCTTC. This translates into CSARVGGDEQFF.

In this sample, this clonotype turned up many times. The chain combines TRBV5-4 with TRBJ2-5, with a tentative D call TRBD1 (6 bases). The CDR3 is 14 amino acids. Trimming took off 4 bases at V and 1 base at J, with 11 bases between the two ends. Germline V gene data show CDR1 as SGHNT and CDR2 as YYREEE (reference sequence). This CDR3 reads CASSHWTVQETQYF. The CDR3 nucleotides read TGTGCCAGCAGCCATTGGACAGTCCAAGAGACCCAGTACTTC.

This clonotype was picked up many times. This sequence joins TRBV6-6 and TRBJ2-6; D not certain. Germline CDR1 MNHNY, CDR2 SVGAGI (reference sequence). The CDR3 covers 15 residues. Trimming shortened V by 2 bases and J by 0 bases, and 5 bases separated the two germline ends. The CDR3, as DNA: TGTGCCAGCAGTTACGAGATCTCTGGGGCCAACGTCCTGACTTTC. Amino acid sequence: CASSYEISGANVLTF.

As regards this clonotype: This could be a read error, since a much larger clone is one nucleotide away. V usage is TRBV9 and J usage is TRBJ2-5; D is unclear. CDR3 length: 15 amino acids. Trimming took off 0 bases at V and 5 bases at J, with 14 bases between the two ends. Germline V gene data show CDR1 as SGDLS and CDR2 as YYNGEE. Written as DNA, the CDR3 is TGTGCCAGCAGCGTAGCTGGGCAGACCCACGAGACCCAGTACTTC. This translates into CASSVAGQTHETQYF.

The chain employs TRBV10-3 and TRBJ1-1; possible D gene TRBD1, 5 bases. The V end was cut by 4 bases, the J end by 6 bases, with 6 bases between. CDR1 is ENHRY and CDR2 is SYGVKD in the germline V gene. This CDR3 contains 11 residues. For the CDR3, the DNA is TGTGCCATCAGTGGGGGGGCTGAAGCTTTCTTT. Translation gives CAISGGAEAFF.

V usage is TRBV4-3 and J usage is TRBJ1-1; D unresolved. Deletions cut 6 bases from V and 1 base from J, with 9 bases between. Per germline, CDR1 LGHNA and CDR2 YSLEER. The CDR3 loop spans 13 amino acids. The CDR3 DNA is TGCGCCAGCAGACGAACCAGGAACACTGAAGCTTTCTTT. The encoded protein is CASRRTRNTEAFF.

This clonotype has ten or more counts. The genes are TRBV20-1 and TRBJ2-4; no definite D call. Trimming shortened V by 5 bases and J by 1 base, and 9 bases separated the two germline ends. CDR1 is DFQATT, CDR2 SNEGSKA, per germline (reference sequence). This CDR3 has 13 amino acids. For the CDR3, the DNA is TGCAGTGCTCCTTCCCTGGCCAAAAACATTCAGTACTTC. Its translation: CSAPSLAKNIQYF.

This clonotype was seen a few times. V is TRBV7-2 and J is TRBJ2-1; 9 bases line up with TRBD2. V lost 7 bases to trimming and J lost 14 bases; unmatched junction nucleotides: 15. CDR1 is SGHTA and CDR2 is FQGNSA in the germline V gene. The CDR3 contains 14 residues. The CDR3 DNA is TGTGCCAGCACCACGGAATTAGCGGGGGCCCGGGAGTTCTTC. It encodes CASTTELAGAREFF.

This clonotype came up a few times. This chain joins TRBV4-3 and TRBJ2-2, with a possible D match to TRBD2 (7 bases). V was pared by 0 bases and J by 0 bases, with 14 bases between. Germline V gives CDR1 LGHNA, CDR2 YSLEER. This CDR3 region has 18 residues. CDR3 coding DNA: TGCGCCAGCAGCCAAGATTTGGCGGGGGCTGCGAACACCGGGGAGCTGTTTTTT. Translated, it gives CASSQDLAGAANTGELFF.

This clonotype was counted only a few times. The chain is built from TRBV7-2 and TRBJ2-1, with TRBD2 identical over 9 bases. The V gene end was trimmed by 4 bases and the J gene end by 8 bases; junction bases not matched to a gene: 18. There are 18 residues in the CDR3. Germline V gene sequence: CDR1 SGHTA, CDR2 FQGNSA. The CDR3 loop is CASSWFRLAGASGYEQFF. CDR3 DNA: TGTGCCAGCAGCTGGTTCAGATTAGCGGGGGCTTCTGGGTATGAGCAGTTCTTC. Combining the CDR3 with reference TRBV7-2 and TRBJ2-1 gives the whole variable domain GAGVSQSPSNKVTEKGKDVELRCDPISGHTALYWYRQSLGQGLEFLIYFQGNSAPDKSGLPSDRFSAERTGGSVSTLTIQRTQQEDSAVYLCASSWFRLAGASGYEQFFGPGTRLTVL.

This clonotype was picked up many times. The chain recombines TRBV2 with TRBJ2-2; D ambiguous. The CDR3 consists of 15 residues. Germline V CDR1 and CDR2: SNHLY, FYNNEI. The germline V and J ends were trimmed by 3 bases and 0 bases, with 8 bases remaining between them. The CDR3 bases are TGTGCCAGCAGTGAGGGCAATTCGAACACCGGGGAGCTGTTTTTT. Translated, it gives CASSEGNSNTGELFF. The whole variable domain, filled in from reference TRBV2 and TRBJ2-2, reads EPEVTQTPSHQVTQMGQEVILRCVPISNHLYFYWYRQILGQKVEFLVSFYNNEISEKSEIFDDQFSVERPDGSNFTLKIRSTKLEDSAMYFCASSEGNSNTGELFFGEGSRLTVL.

This chain connects TRBV29-1 to TRBJ2-3, with 12 bases lining up with TRBD2. With V trimmed by 7 bases and J by 1 base, 6 bases remained unmatched. Germline CDR1 SQVTM, CDR2 ANQGSEA. The CDR3 is made up of 15 amino acids. For the CDR3, the DNA is TGCAGCGCCACGCCTAGCGGGGGGGGCACAGATACGCAGTATTTT. It yields the protein CSATPSGGGTDTQYF.

There are many counts of this clonotype. Here the CDR3 reads CASSPSPASPQHF. As DNA, the CDR3 is TGTGCCAGCAGCCCTAGCCCGGCCTCGCCCCAGCATTTT. The chain couples TRBV12-3 or TRBV12-4 to TRBJ1-5; D unresolved. This CDR3 comprises 13 residues. Trimming took 6 bases from V and 9 from J, leaving 15 bases between them.

The V and J genes are TRBV20-1 and TRBJ1-1; no firm D call. Germline V lookup: CDR1 DFQATT, CDR2 SNEGSKA (reference sequence). CDR3 length: 15 residues. V dropped 0 bases and J dropped 1 base, with 12 bases sitting between them. The DNA of the CDR3 is TGCAGTGCTAGAGATCCCCTACGGGGGAACACTGAAGCTTTCTTT. It is translated as CSARDPLRGNTEAFF.

The gene calls are TRBV6-1 and TRBJ1-1; D is ambiguous. Trimming removed 6 bases from V and 3 bases from J, with 11 bases in between. Germline lookup yields CDR1 MNHNS and CDR2 SASEGT. CDR3 length equals 13 residues. The CDR3 DNA sequence: TGTGCCAGCAGACTGAGAGGCCACACTGAAGCTTTCTTT. This encodes CASRLRGHTEAFF.

This sequence joins TRBV12-3 or TRBV12-4 and TRBJ1-2, with D tentatively TRBD1 (6 bases). V gave up 7 bases and J gave up 6 bases, with 18 bases separating them. This CDR3 contains 14 residues. The CDR3 is CASNPAGGRHGYTF. Here the CDR3 DNA reads TGTGCCAGCAATCCCGCGGGGGGGCGGCATGGCTACACCTTC.

The rearrangement uses TRBV6-5 and TRBJ1-5; 7 nucleotides align to TRBD1. With 4 bases clipped from V and 7 bases from J, the junction kept 7 bases outside the gene matches. Germline CDR1 reads MNHEY; CDR2 reads SVGAGI. The CDR3 totals 14 residues. The DNA of the CDR3 is TGTGCCAGCAGTTCACAGGGGACAGAACAGCCCCAGCATTTT. Its translation: CASSSQGTEQPQHF.

The DNA for the CDR3 is TGTGCCAGCAGTTACTCGCCGAGGCGGGAAGAGACCCAGTACTTC. As protein: CASSYSPRREETQYF. V is TRBV6-2 or TRBV6-3 and J is TRBJ2-5; D is possibly TRBD2 (5 bases). The CDR3 is 15 amino acids. V dropped 0 bases and J dropped 3 bases, with 11 bases sitting between them. Germline assignment: CDR1 MNHEY and CDR2 SVGEGT.

This clonotype has just a few counts. The V gene is TRBV12-3 or TRBV12-4, the J gene TRBJ1-2; D is unclear. This CDR3 region has 13 residues. The V end was cut by 3 bases, the J end by 4 bases, with 9 bases between. The CDR3 loop reads CASSLKYSYGYTF. The CDR3 coding sequence is TGTGCCAGCAGTTTGAAGTACTCCTATGGCTACACCTTC.

Only a few counts were recorded for this clonotype. The chain recombines TRBV14 with TRBJ2-5, with TRBD2 matching over 8 bases. Germline CDR1 and CDR2: SGHDN and FVKESK. Trimming at V came to 1 base and at J to 2 bases, leaving 6 bases not matched to a gene. The CDR3 is 16 residues long. CDR3 sequence: CASSQVRGASQETQYF. CDR3 bases: TGTGCCAGCAGCCAAGTGCGGGGGGCTAGTCAAGAGACCCAGTACTTC.

The chain has TRBV27 and TRBJ2-3; D is perhaps TRBD2 (5 bases). Per the germline V gene, CDR1 is MNHEY and CDR2 is SMNVEV (reference sequence). Trimming stripped 4 bases from V and 8 bases from J, with 16 bases between. This CDR3 region has 14 residues. CDR3 bases: TGTGCCAGCAGTTCCGCGGTCTTCGGGGTTACGCAGTATTTT. It specifies CASSSAVFGVTQYF.